The subject of this entry is one T cell receptor (beta chain). Antigen: not known. This entry belongs to a study of blood T cells in healthy people across ages. For the study at large: Per every two T cells, about one barcoded beta molecule was captured by template switching.

This CDR3 has 13 residues. V lost 3 bases to trimming and J lost 6 bases, with 11 bases between them. Study-wide results and caveats: Possibly confounding the expanded clonotype changes was the fact that donor CMV status was unknown.

A second PCR, run for 7 to 11 cycles, used a sample-barcoded 5' primer plus a J-beta primer mix. Each TCR beta cDNA got a 12-nucleotide random molecular identifier. TCRdb reanalysed the 5' RACE reads using MiXCR and keeps one entry per CDR3 protein. This sample has approximately 780,000 distinct CDR3 sequences, with 25% to 30% found just once. This sample also appeared in a second study, on T cells of mothers and their children. That paper adds: The donor cohort consisted of a few healthy Caucasian mothers and their six children.

Sequencing input: blood. The J gene is TRBJ1-2, the V gene TRBV12-3 or TRBV12-4; possibly TRBD1 for D (5 bases). This clonotype was obtained from a boy younger than 18 in good health. The DNA of the CDR3 is TGTGCCAGCAGTTTTTCTCCAGGGAATGGCTACACCTTC. As protein: CASSFSPGNGYTF.